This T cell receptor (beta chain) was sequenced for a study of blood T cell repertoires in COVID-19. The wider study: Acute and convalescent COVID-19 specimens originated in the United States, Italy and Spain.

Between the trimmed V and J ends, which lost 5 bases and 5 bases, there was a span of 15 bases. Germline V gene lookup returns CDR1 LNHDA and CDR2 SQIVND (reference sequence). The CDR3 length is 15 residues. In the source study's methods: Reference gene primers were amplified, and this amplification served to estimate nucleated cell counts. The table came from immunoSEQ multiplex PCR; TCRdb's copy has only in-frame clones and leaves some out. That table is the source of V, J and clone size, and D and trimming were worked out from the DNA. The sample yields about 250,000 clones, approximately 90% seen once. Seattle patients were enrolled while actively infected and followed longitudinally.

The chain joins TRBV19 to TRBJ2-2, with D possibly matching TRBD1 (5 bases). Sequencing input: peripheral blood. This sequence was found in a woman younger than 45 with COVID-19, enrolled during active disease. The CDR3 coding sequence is TGTGCCAGTAGTCAGGGTCAGGTACGGACCGGGGAGCTGTTTTTT. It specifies CASSQGQVRTGELFF.